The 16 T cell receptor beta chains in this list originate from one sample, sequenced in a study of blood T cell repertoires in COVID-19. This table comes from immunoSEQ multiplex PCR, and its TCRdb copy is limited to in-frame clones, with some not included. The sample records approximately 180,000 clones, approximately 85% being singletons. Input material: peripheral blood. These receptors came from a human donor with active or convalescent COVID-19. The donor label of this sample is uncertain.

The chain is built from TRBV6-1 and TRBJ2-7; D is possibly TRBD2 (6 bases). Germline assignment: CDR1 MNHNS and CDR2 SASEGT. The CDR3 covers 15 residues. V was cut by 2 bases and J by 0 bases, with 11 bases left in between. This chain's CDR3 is CASSERWGDSYEQYF. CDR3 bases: TGTGCCAGCAGTGAAAGGTGGGGGGACTCCTACGAGCAGTACTTC.

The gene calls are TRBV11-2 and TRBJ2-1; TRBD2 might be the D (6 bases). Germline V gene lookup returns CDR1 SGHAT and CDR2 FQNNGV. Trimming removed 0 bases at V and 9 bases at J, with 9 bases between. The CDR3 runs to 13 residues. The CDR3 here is CASSLDRTIEQFF. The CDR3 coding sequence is TGTGCCAGCAGCTTAGACAGGACTATTGAGCAGTTCTTC.

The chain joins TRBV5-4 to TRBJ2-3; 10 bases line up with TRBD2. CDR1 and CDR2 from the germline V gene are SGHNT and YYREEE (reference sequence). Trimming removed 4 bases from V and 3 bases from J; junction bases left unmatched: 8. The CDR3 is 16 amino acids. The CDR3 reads CASSQKAGGPTDTQYF. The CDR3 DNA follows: TGTGCCAGCAGCCAGAAAGCGGGAGGGCCGACAGATACGCAGTATTTT.

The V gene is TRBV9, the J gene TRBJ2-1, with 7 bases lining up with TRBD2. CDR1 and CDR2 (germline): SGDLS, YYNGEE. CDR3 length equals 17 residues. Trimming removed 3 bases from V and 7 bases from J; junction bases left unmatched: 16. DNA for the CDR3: TGTGCCAGCAGCGCCTTTGGGGCGTCTAGGGGAGGGAATGAGCAGTTCTTC. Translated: CASSAFGASRGGNEQFF.

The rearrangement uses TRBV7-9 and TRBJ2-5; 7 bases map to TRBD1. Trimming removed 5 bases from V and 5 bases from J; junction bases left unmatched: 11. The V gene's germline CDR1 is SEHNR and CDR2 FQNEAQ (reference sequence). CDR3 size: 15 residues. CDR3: CASSHFLTGRETQYF. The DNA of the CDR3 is TGTGCCAGCAGCCATTTCTTGACAGGGCGGGAGACCCAGTACTTC.

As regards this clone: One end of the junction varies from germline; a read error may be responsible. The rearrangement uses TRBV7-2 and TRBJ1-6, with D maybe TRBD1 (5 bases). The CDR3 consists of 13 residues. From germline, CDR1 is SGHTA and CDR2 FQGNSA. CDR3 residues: CASTLIRGSPLHF. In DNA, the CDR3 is TGTGCCAGCACCTTAATCCGGGGGTCACCCCTCCACTTT. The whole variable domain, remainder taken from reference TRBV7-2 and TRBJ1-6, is GAGVSQSPSNKVTEKGKDVELRCDPISGHTALYWYRQSLGQGLEFLIYFQGNSAPDKSGLPSDRFSAERTGGSVSTLTIQRTQQEDSAVYLCASTLIRGSPLHFGNGTRLTVT.

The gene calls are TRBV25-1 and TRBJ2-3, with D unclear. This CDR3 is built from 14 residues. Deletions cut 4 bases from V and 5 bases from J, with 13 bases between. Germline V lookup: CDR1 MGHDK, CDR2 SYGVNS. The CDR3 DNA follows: TGTGCCAGCAGTGTGGCGGATCGCCTAGATACGCAGTATTTT. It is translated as CASSVADRLDTQYF.

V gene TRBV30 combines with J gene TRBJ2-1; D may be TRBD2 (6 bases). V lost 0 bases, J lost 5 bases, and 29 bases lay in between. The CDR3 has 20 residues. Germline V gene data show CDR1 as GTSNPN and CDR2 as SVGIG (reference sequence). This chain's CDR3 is CAWSVLNVMGDSREDNEQFF. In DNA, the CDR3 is TGTGCCTGGAGTGTACTTAATGTTATGGGGGACTCTCGAGAGGACAATGAGCAGTTCTTC.

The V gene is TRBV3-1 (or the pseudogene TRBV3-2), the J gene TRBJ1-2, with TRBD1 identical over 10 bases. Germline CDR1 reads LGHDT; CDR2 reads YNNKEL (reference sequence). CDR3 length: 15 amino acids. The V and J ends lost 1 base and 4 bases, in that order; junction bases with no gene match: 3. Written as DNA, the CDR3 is TGTGCCAGCAGCCAAGGACAGGGGGCTGTCTATGGCTACACCTTC. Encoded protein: CASSQGQGAVYGYTF.

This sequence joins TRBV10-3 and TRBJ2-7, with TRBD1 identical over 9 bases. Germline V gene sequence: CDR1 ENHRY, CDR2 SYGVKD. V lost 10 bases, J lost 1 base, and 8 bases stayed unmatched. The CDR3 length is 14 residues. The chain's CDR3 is CATQTGTGSYEQYF. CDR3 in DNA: TGTGCCACCCAAACCGGGACAGGGTCCTACGAGCAGTACTTC.

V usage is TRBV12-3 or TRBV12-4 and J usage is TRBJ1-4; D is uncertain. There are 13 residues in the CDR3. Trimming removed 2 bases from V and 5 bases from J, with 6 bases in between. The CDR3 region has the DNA TGTGCCAGCAGTTTATTGACAAATGAAAAACTGTTTTTT. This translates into CASSLLTNEKLFF.

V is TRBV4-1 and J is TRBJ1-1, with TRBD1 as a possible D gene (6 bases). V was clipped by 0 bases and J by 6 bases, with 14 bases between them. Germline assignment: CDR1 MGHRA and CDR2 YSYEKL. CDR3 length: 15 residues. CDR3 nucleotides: TGCGCCAGCAGCCAAGATGGGGGGGCGCGGGCTGAAGCTTTCTTT. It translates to CASSQDGGARAEAFF.

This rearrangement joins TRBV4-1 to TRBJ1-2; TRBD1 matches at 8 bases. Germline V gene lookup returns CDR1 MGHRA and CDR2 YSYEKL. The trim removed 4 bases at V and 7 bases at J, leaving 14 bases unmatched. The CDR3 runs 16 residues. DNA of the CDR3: TGCGCCAGCAGCCCCTTGTCCGGACAGGGTTTTTCTGGCTACACCTTC. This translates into CASSPLSGQGFSGYTF.

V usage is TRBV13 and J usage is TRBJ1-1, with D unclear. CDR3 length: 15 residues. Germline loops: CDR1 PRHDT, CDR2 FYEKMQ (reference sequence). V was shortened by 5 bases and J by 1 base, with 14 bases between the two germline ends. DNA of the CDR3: TGTGCCAGCAGCGCCCGATTAATCGGGAACACTGAAGCTTTCTTT. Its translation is CASSARLIGNTEAFF.

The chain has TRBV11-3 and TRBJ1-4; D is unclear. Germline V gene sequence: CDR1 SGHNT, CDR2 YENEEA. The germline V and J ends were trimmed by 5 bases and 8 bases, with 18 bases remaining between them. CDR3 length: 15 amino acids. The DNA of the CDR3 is TGTGCCAGCAGCCCCGCCCAGGACTTGGGGGAAAAACTGTTTTTT. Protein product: CASSPAQDLGEKLFF.

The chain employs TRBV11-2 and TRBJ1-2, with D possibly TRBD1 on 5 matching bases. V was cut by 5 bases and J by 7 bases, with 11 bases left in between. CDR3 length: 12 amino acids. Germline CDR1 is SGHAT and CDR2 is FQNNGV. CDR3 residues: CASSRGERGYTF. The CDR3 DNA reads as TGTGCCAGCAGCCGGGGGGAGCGTGGCTACACCTTC.